This T cell receptor (beta chain) was sequenced for a study of cytomegalovirus exposure and HLA in healthy donors. Study at large: Early released data comprised 80 million to 90 million unique TCRs from HLA-typed donors.

Primers: 60 Vbeta forward and 13 Jbeta reverse. In the study's own analysis: In a later analysis, of roughly 83 million unique beta chains, roughly 9.9 million appeared in at least two donors. Here immunoSEQ multiplex PCR was the method, and the copy in TCRdb shows in-frame clones only, minus some. Clone size and V and J calls were adopted from that table, with D and trimming inferred from the DNA. The sample lists 150,000 to 200,000 clones, approximately 81% occurring once. Germline CDR1 and CDR2: SGHAT and FQNNGV. Trimming took 2 bases from V and 2 from J, leaving 23 bases between them. The CDR3 has 19 residues.

The origin of this receptor is a boy aged 5 to 17 in good health and CMV-seronegative. The V call is TRBV11-2, the J call TRBJ2-3; D might be TRBD2 (6 bases). The sample comprised PBMCs. The CDR3 here is CASSLYRRGGGAYTDTQYF. The CDR3, as DNA: TGTGCCAGCAGCTTATATCGAAGGGGAGGAGGCGCTTACACAGATACGCAGTATTTT. Combining the CDR3 with reference TRBV11-2 and TRBJ2-3 gives the whole variable domain EAGVAQSPRYKIIEKRQSVAFWCNPISGHATLYWYQQILGQGPKLLIQFQNNGVVDDSQLPKDRFSAERLKGVDSTLKIQPAKLEDSAVYLCASSLYRRGGGAYTDTQYFGPGTRLTVL.